This T cell receptor (beta chain) is from a study of cytomegalovirus exposure and HLA in healthy donors. Study outcomes and limitations: Researchers catalogued approximately 170 TCR beta chains as cytomegalovirus-associated.

As regards this clone: What it binds is unknown.

Germline V lookup: CDR1 WSHSY, CDR2 SAAADI. Trimming removed 3 bases at V and 5 bases at J, with 11 bases between. The CDR3 has 13 residues. 13 Jbeta primers and 60 Vbeta primers were used for the PCR. TCRdb keeps only in-frame clones here, not all; method: immunoSEQ multiplex PCR. The sample includes roughly 73,000 clones, more than 75% of them seen just once. The sequence was collected from a man between 35 and 55 years old in good health and CMV-seronegative. The specimen was PBMCs. The genes are TRBV10-2 and TRBJ2-7, with D maybe TRBD1 (5 bases). The CDR3 nucleotides read TGCGCCAGCAGTGATTCAGGGTCCGACGAGCAGTACTTC. Translation: CASSDSGSDEQYF.